This TCR beta chain originates from a study of T cells expressing NK-cell markers. TCRdb processed the 5' RACE reads again and assigns one entry to each CDR3 protein, with no DNA. This sample contains about 460,000 distinct CDR3 sequences. The sample comprised blood T cells: a sorted CD56 or NKG2C T cell subset, CD4+ or CD8+ T cells, or bulk PBMC T cells (not recorded which). The source is a woman in her forties or fifties in good health.

Here the CDR3 reads CSATGRGGGSGSNEQFF. This chain links TRBV29-1 with TRBJ2-1; TCRdb names TRBD2, which stays unverified in the absence of DNA. This CDR3 is 17 amino acids long. CDR1 is SQVTM and CDR2 is ANQGSEA in the germline V gene.